The 5 T cell receptor beta chains below were found in one sample sequenced in a study of cytomegalovirus exposure and HLA in healthy donors. 13 Jbeta primers and 60 Vbeta primers were used for the PCR. TCRdb's copy holds only in-frame clones and misses some; the assay was immunoSEQ multiplex PCR. The sample holds over 95,000 clones, around 73% seen once. Sequenced: PBMCs. The receptor source for this set is a man between 40 and 49 years old in good health and CMV-seronegative.

The genes are TRBV11-3 and TRBJ2-4; TRBD1 matches 8 bases. The V and J ends lost 7 bases and 4 bases, in that order; junction bases with no gene match: 6. Germline CDR1 is SGHNT and CDR2 is YENEEA. This CDR3 region has 14 residues. The DNA for the CDR3 is TGTGCCAGCACCGAACAGGGGGTTAAAAACATTCAGTACTTC. This translates into CASTEQGVKNIQYF.

This chain joins TRBV9 and TRBJ2-3; 11 positions agree with TRBD2. The CDR3 is made up of 16 amino acids. With V trimmed by 0 bases and J by 4 bases, 4 bases remained unmatched. The germline V gene has CDR1 SGDLS and CDR2 YYNGEE. In DNA form, the CDR3 reads TGTGCCAGCAGCGTAGTAGCGGGGGGGAGGGCAGATACGCAGTATTTT. Translating gives CASSVVAGGRADTQYF.

J is TRBJ1-5 and V is TRBV7-3, with TRBD1 as a possible D gene (5 bases). Trimming cost V 7 bases and J 2 bases, with 12 bases left between them. The CDR3 is made up of 14 amino acids. CDR1 and CDR2 (germline): SGHTA, FQGTGA. CDR3 DNA: TGTGCCAGCACCGTAGCCAGGGGCAATCAGCCCCAGCATTTT. It translates to CASTVARGNQPQHF.

V and J are TRBV2 and TRBJ1-1; TRBD1 aligns across 7 bases. Germline V CDR1 and CDR2: SNHLY, FYNNEI. CDR3 length: 16 residues. V shed 2 bases, J shed 1 base, and the junction held 7 bases outside the gene matches. CDR3 region: CASSENPGQKNTEAFF. The CDR3 nucleotides are TGTGCCAGCAGTGAAAACCCGGGACAGAAGAACACTGAAGCTTTCTTT.

This clone was counted once. The chain carries TRBV10-3 and TRBJ2-1; TRBD2 agrees at 7 bases. This CDR3 has 16 amino acids. With V trimmed by 2 bases and J by 3 bases, 7 bases remained unmatched. The germline CDR1 and CDR2 sequences are ENHRY and SYGVKD. The CDR3 DNA sequence: TGTGCCATCAGTGAGAACTGGGAGGGGCTCTACAATGAGCAGTTCTTC. Its translation: CAISENWEGLYNEQFF.